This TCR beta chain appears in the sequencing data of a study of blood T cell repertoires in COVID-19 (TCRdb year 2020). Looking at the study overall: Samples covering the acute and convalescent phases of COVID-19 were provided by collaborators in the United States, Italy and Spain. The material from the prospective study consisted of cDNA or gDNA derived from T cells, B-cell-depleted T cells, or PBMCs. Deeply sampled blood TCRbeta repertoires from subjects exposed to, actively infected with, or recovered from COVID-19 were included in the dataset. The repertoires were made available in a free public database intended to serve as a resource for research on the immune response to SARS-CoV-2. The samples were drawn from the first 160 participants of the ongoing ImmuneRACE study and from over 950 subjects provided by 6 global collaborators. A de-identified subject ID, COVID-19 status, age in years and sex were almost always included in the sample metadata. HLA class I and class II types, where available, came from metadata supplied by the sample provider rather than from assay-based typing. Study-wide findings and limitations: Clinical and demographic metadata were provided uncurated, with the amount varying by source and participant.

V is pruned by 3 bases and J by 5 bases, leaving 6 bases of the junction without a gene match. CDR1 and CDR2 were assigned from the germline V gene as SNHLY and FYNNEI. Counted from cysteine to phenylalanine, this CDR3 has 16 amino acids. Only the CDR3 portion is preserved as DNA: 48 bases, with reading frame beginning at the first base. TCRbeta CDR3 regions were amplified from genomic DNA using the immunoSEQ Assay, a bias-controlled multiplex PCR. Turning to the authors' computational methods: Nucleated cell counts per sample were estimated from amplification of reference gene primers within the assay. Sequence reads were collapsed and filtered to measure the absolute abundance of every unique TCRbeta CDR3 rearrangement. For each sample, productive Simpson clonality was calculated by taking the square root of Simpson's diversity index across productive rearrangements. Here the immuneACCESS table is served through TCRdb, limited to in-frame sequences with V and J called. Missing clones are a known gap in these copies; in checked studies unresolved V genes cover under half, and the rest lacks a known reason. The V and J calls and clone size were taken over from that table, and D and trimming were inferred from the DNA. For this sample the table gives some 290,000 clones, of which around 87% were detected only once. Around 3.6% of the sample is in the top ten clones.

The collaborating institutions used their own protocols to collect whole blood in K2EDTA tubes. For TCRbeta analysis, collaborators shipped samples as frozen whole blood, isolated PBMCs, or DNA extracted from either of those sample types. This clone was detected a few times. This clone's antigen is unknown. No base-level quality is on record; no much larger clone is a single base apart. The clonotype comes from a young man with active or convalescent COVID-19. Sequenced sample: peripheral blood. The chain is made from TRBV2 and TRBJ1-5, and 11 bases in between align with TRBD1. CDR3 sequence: CASSELGQGGDQPQHF. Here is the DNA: TGTGCCAGCAGTGAGTTGGGACAGGGGGGGGATCAGCCCCAGCATTTT.